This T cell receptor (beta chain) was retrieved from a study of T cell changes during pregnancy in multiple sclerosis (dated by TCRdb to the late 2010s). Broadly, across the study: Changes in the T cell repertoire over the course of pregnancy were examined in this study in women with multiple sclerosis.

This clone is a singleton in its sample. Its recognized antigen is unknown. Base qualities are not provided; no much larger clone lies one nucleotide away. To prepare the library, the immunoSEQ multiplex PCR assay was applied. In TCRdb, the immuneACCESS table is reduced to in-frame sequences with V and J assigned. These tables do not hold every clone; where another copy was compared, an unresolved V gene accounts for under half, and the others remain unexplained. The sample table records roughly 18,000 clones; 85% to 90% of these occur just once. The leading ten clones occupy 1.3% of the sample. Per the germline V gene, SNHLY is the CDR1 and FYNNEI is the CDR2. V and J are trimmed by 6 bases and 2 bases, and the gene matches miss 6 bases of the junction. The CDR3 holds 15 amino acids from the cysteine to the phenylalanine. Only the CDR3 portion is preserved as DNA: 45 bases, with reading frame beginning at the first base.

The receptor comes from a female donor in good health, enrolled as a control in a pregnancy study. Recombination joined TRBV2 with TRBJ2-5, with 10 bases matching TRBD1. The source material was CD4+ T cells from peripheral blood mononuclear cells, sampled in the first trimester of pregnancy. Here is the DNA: TGTGCCAGCAGGGGGACAGGGGCTTTTCAAGAGACCCAGTACTTC. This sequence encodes CASRGTGAFQETQYF. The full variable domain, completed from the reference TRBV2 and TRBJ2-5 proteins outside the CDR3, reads EPEVTQTPSHQVTQMGQEVILRCVPISNHLYFYWYRQILGQKVEFLVSFYNNEISEKSEIFDDQFSVERPDGSNFTLKIRSTKLEDSAMYFCASRGTGAFQETQYFGPGTRLLVL.